Sequencing of this TCR beta chain was carried out in a study of cytomegalovirus exposure and HLA in healthy donors. About the research overall: HLA-typed donors contributed 65 million to 95 million unique TCRs, which were held in an early data release.

V lost 4 bases, J lost 1 base, and 14 bases lay in between. Germline V gene data show CDR1 as SGHNT and CDR2 as YYREEE (reference sequence). The CDR3 covers 16 residues. On this clone: Antigen specificity is unknown.

General observations from the study: Some highly shared sequence variants likely arose as a pipeline artifact.

Primers for the PCR totalled 60 Vbeta and 13 Jbeta. Original processing methods: A later analysis counted 80 million or so unique TCR beta chains, around 10 million shared. The assay was immunoSEQ multiplex PCR, and TCRdb's table has in-frame clones only and misses some. V and J calls and clone size come straight from that table; D and trimming were deduced from the DNA. The sample lists roughly 160,000 clones; nearly 80% were seen once. The sequence was collected from a man younger than 35 in good health and CMV-seropositive. The gene calls are TRBV5-4 and TRBJ1-4; maybe TRBD1 (6 bases). Source material: PBMCs. CDR3 nucleotide sequence: TGTGCCAGCAGCACTTACTCAGGGGAAACTAATGAAAAACTGTTTTTT. Translated: CASSTYSGETNEKLFF.